What follows describes a single TCR beta chain. CD45RO+ cells plus CCR7-negative CD45RA+ TemRA cells formed CD8 memory. The data were obtained in a study of shared clonotypes between healthy human individuals. The table came from immunoSEQ multiplex PCR; TCRdb's copy has only in-frame clones and leaves some out. The sample has hundreds of thousands of clones, around 96% seen once. The TCR was taken from a man in his thirties or forties in good health. Sequencing used memory CD8+ T cells sorted from blood. Indicated subset: CD45RO+ cells pooled with CCR7-negative TemRA cells.

DNA for the CDR3: TGTGCCTGGGGTGGAGGCGGGAGCATCGCCTACAATGAGCAGTTCTTC. Protein: CAWGGGGSIAYNEQFF. The chain combines TRBV30 with TRBJ2-1, with 7 bases aligning to TRBD2. V shed 5 bases and J 2 bases; nucleotides not matched to a gene: 12. There are 16 residues in the CDR3. CDR1 is GTSNPN and CDR2 is SVGIG in the germline V gene (reference sequence).